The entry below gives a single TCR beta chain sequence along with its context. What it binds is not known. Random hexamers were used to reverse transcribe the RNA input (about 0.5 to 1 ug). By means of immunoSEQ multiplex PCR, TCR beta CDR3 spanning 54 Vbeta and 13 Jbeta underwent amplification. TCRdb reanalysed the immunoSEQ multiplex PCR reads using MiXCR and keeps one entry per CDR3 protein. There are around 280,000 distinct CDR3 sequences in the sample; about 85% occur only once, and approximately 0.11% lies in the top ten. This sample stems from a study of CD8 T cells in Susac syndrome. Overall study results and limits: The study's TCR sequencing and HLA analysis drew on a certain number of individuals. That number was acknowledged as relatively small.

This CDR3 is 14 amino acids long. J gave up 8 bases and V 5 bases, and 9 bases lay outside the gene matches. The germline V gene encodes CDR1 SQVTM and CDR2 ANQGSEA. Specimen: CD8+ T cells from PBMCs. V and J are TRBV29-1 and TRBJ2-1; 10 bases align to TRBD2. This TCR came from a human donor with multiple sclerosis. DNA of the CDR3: TGCAGCGTTTTAAGCGGGGGGGCCATCTATGAGCAGTTCTTC. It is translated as CSVLSGGAIYEQFF.